This T cell receptor (beta chain) was sequenced for a study of blood T cell repertoires in COVID-19. Study background: Acute-phase and convalescent COVID-19 samples originated in the United States, Italy and Spain. From T cells, B-cell-depleted T cells, or PBMCs came the material, which was cDNA or gDNA.

CDR3 size: 18 residues. Germline CDR1 is MNHNS and CDR2 is SASEGT. V lost 2 bases, J lost 8 bases, and 17 bases stayed unmatched. In the original processing: Nucleated cell counts were estimated from reference gene primer amplification. This table comes from immunoSEQ multiplex PCR, and its TCRdb copy is limited to in-frame clones, with some not included. Clone size and V and J calls were adopted from that table, with D and trimming inferred from the DNA. The top ten clones hold approximately 9.4% of a sample with approximately 340,000 clones, around 90% of them seen once. The origin of this receptor is a man aged 25-40 years with COVID-19, enrolled during active disease. The V gene is TRBV6-1, the J gene TRBJ1-2; 10 nucleotides agree with TRBD1. Specimen: peripheral blood. DNA of the CDR3: TGTGCCAGCAGTGAATTCAACCGGGACAGGGGAGGGACTAGGGGCTACACCTTC. It specifies CASSEFNRDRGGTRGYTF.